The present T cell receptor beta chain was sequenced within a study of blood T cell repertoires in COVID-19. As for the study in general: The United States, Italy and Spain supplied acute and convalescent COVID-19 samples.

CDR1 is KGHSH and CDR2 is LQKENI in the germline V gene. The CDR3 spans 13 residues. The V gene lost 5 bases and the J gene lost 0 bases, with 7 bases spanning the gap. This table comes from immunoSEQ multiplex PCR, and its TCRdb copy is limited to in-frame clones, with some not included. The table records around 300,000 clones, 88% of them present only once. Participants spanned ages 18 to 89 years and resided in some 22 US areas. Which cohort a participant joined came from the clinical history participants gave. Each recovered donor of Cohort 3 presented with two negative PCRs, clearance, or symptom resolution.

The chain is built from TRBV18 and TRBJ1-1; possibly TRBD1 for D (5 bases). Sequencing was performed on PBMCs or T cells enriched from blood (not recorded which). The TCR comes from a man aged 25-45 years who had recovered from COVID-19. The CDR3 sequence: CASSTGMNTEAFF. CDR3 bases: TGTGCCAGCTCAACAGGAATGAACACTGAAGCTTTCTTT.